These 18 T cell receptor beta chains came from one sample sequenced in a study of CD8+CD57+ T cells in acquired aplastic anemia. Flow cytometry had shown expanded CD8+CD57+ cells in the patients chosen for sequencing. The template for TCR beta VDJ and CDR3 sequence profiling was genomic DNA. One entry per CDR3 protein results from TCRdb running MiXCR on the reads. The data show roughly 240,000 distinct CDR3 sequences, approximately 50% seen once. Source material: sorted CD4+, CD8+, or CD8+CD57+ T cells (not recorded which) from PBMCs. The receptors were gathered from a human donor with aplastic anemia.

The genes are TRBV7-2 and TRBJ2-3; 7 bases agree with TRBD2. The J segment lost 8 bases and the V segment lost 0 bases, leaving 2 bases of the junction unmatched. The CDR3 is made up of 13 amino acids. Germline values: CDR1 SGHTA, CDR2 FQGNSA. The CDR3 sequence is CASSLAPGGTQYF. The CDR3 region has the DNA TGTGCCAGCAGCTTAGCTCCGGGGGGTACGCAGTATTTT. The variable domain in full, completed from reference TRBV7-2 and TRBJ2-3, reads GAGVSQSPSNKVTEKGKDVELRCDPISGHTALYWYRQSLGQGLEFLIYFQGNSAPDKSGLPSDRFSAERTGGSVSTLTIQRTQQEDSAVYLCASSLAPGGTQYFGPGTRLTVL.

CDR3 nucleotide sequence: TGTGCCAGTAGTACGGGACTAGCGGGAGAGGGAGGTACGCAGTATTTT. Its translation: CASSTGLAGEGGTQYF. The chain joins TRBV19 to TRBJ2-3, with 14 nucleotides matching TRBD2. The CDR3 contains 16 residues. V gave up 4 bases and J gave up 8 bases; unmatched junction bases: 8. The germline CDR1 and CDR2 sequences are LNHDA and SQIVND (reference sequence).

This rearrangement joins TRBV7-6 to TRBJ1-1; 7 bases match TRBD1. Germline lookup yields CDR1 SGHVS and CDR2 FNYEAQ. V lost 0 bases and J lost 4; bases outside the gene matches: 8. The CDR3 loop spans 16 amino acids. The CDR3 sequence is CASSLAPSGGFTEAFF. The CDR3 nucleotides are TGTGCCAGCAGCTTAGCGCCCTCAGGGGGTTTCACTGAAGCTTTCTTT. The full variable domain, in which reference TRBV7-6 and TRBJ1-1 provide the parts outside the CDR3, is GAGVSQSPRYKVTKRGQDVALRCDPISGHVSLYWYRQALGQGPEFLTYFNYEAQQDKSGLPNDRFSAERPEGSISTLTIQRTEQRDSAMYRCASSLAPSGGFTEAFFGQGTRLTVV.

This chain uses TRBV7-3 with TRBJ2-5, with 10 bases that match TRBD2. This CDR3 is built from 16 residues. V shed 1 base and J 5 bases; nucleotides not matched to a gene: 7. The germline gives CDR1 SGHTA, CDR2 FQGTGA. The CDR3 DNA is TGTGCCAGCAGCTTAAGGGGCGCTAGCGGGGGTGAGACCCAGTACTTC. Translating gives CASSLRGASGGETQYF.

This clonotype was detected once. The chain links TRBV15 to TRBJ1-6, with 7 bases lining up with TRBD1. There are 15 residues in the CDR3. The germline gives CDR1 LNHNV, CDR2 YYDKDF (reference sequence). With 10 bases clipped from V and 11 bases from J, the junction kept 17 bases outside the gene matches. The CDR3 sequence is CASRTQQGRWAPLHF. In DNA, the CDR3 is TGTGCCAGCAGGACGCAACAGGGGCGATGGGCACCCCTCCACTTT.

This clonotype was detected ten times or more. This chain links TRBV12-3 or TRBV12-4 with TRBJ1-2, with TRBD1 matching over 7 bases. Losses at the gene ends were 2 bases for V and 7 bases for J; bases not matched to a gene: 7. The CDR3 has 14 amino acids. The CDR3 DNA reads as TGTGCCAGCAGTTTAAAACAGGGGTTTGTTGGCTACACCTTC. Translating it yields CASSLKQGFVGYTF.

This clonotype showed up just a few times. V usage is TRBV12-3 or TRBV12-4 and J usage is TRBJ1-1, with D perhaps TRBD1 (6 bases). V was trimmed by 9 bases and J by 3 bases, leaving 11 bases between them. The CDR3 totals 12 residues. DNA of the CDR3: TGTGCCAGTAACAGGGTTGACACTGAAGCTTTCTTT. Amino acid sequence: CASNRVDTEAFF.

In its sample, this clonotype was seen a few times. DNA of the CDR3: TGCGCCAGCAGTGAGTCTGGGACAGCCAATTCACCCCTCCACTTT. Translating gives CASSESGTANSPLHF. This rearrangement joins TRBV10-2 to TRBJ1-6, with TRBD1 matching over 7 bases. This CDR3 is built from 15 residues. The trim removed 0 bases at V and 7 bases at J, leaving 3 bases unmatched. In germline, CDR1 is WSHSY, CDR2 SAAADI.

About this clonotype itself: This may be a read error, as it is one base from a much larger clone. This chain joins TRBV6-6 and TRBJ2-7, with TRBD1 as a possible D gene (6 bases). CDR3 length equals 14 residues. Trimming removed 5 bases at V and 7 bases at J, with 18 bases between. Germline V gene lookup returns CDR1 MNHNY and CDR2 SVGAGI (reference sequence). CDR3 loop: CASSHRTVHNEQYF. CDR3 nucleotide sequence: TGTGCCAGCAGTCACCGGACAGTCCACAATGAGCAGTACTTC.

The chain uses TRBV27 and TRBJ1-2; 7 bases match TRBD1. The junction had 14 bases not matched to a gene; V was cut back by 5 bases and J by 8 bases. The CDR3 sequence is 15 residues long. The germline gives CDR1 MNHEY, CDR2 SMNVEV (reference sequence). CDR3 sequence: CASSTKTGRVRGYTF. The CDR3 DNA reads as TGTGCCAGCAGTACTAAGACAGGGAGGGTTAGGGGCTACACCTTC.

The chain links TRBV29-1 to TRBJ1-1; D gene unclear. CDR1 and CDR2 (germline): SQVTM, ANQGSEA. This CDR3 has 12 amino acids. The CDR3 loop is CSAQVTNTEAFF. The CDR3 nucleotides read TGCAGTGCTCAGGTTACGAACACTGAAGCTTTCTTT.

This clonotype was recorded many times. CDR3 sequence: CASSIDLGKTEAFF. The CDR3 DNA is TGTGCCAGTAGTATAGATCTGGGGAAAACTGAAGCTTTCTTT. V usage is TRBV19 and J usage is TRBJ1-1; no reliable D call. Trimming left V 0 bases short and J 5 bases short, with 10 bases between. This CDR3 is 14 amino acids long. From germline, CDR1 is LNHDA and CDR2 SQIVND (reference sequence). The full variable domain, completed using reference TRBV19 and TRBJ1-1, is DGGITQSPKYLFRKEGQNVTLSCEQNLNHDAMYWYRQDPGQGLRLIYYSQIVNDFQKGDIAEGYSVSREKKESFPLTVTSAQKNPTAFYLCASSIDLGKTEAFFGQGTRLTVV.

The chain is built from TRBV24-1 and TRBJ2-3, with D maybe TRBD2 (6 bases). Germline CDR1 KGHDR, CDR2 SFDVKD. Trimming took off 3 bases at V and 5 bases at J, with 23 bases between the two ends. The CDR3 is 18 amino acids. The CDR3 loop is CATSDPGERSGWEDTQYF. As DNA, the CDR3 is TGTGCCACCAGTGATCCGGGAGAGAGAAGCGGGTGGGAAGATACGCAGTATTTT.

Of note for this clonotype: One junction end does not reproduce the germline sequence, and a read error may be involved. The chain carries TRBV6-1 and TRBJ1-1; tentative D call: TRBD1 (6 bases). From germline, CDR1 is MNHNS and CDR2 SASEGT. The CDR3 extends over 16 amino acids. CDR3 coding DNA: TGTGCCAGCAGTTACTCGACAGGTACTACGAACCCTGAAGCTTTCTTT. Protein product: CASSYSTGTTNPEAFF.

The rearrangement links TRBV9 to TRBJ1-5; D is undetermined. Trimming cost V 3 bases and J 6 bases, with 10 bases left between them. There are 13 residues in the CDR3. Germline V gene sequence: CDR1 SGDLS, CDR2 YYNGEE. DNA of the CDR3: TGTGCCAGCAGCGCGTACGATAGTCAGCCCCAGCATTTT. Translated, it gives CASSAYDSQPQHF.

This sequence joins TRBV7-2 and TRBJ2-3, with 13 positions matching TRBD2. Germline trimming cut 6 bases from V and 6 bases from J; bases unmatched to any gene: 6. The CDR3 sequence is 15 residues long. Germline V gene data show CDR1 as SGHTA and CDR2 as FQGNSA. CDR3 residues: CASSPLAGGLDTQYF. The CDR3 DNA sequence: TGTGCCAGCAGTCCACTAGCGGGGGGGCTGGATACGCAGTATTTT.

The V and J genes are TRBV19 and TRBJ1-5; D remains ambiguous. This CDR3 region has 14 residues. Between the trimmed V and J ends, which lost 3 bases and 7 bases, there was a span of 13 bases. Germline lookup yields CDR1 LNHDA and CDR2 SQIVND (reference sequence). The CDR3 nucleotides read TGTGCCAGTAGTATCGGAAGTGAGGGACAGCCCCAGCATTTT. Translating gives CASSIGSEGQPQHF. The full variable domain, its missing parts supplied by reference TRBV19 and TRBJ1-5, is DGGITQSPKYLFRKEGQNVTLSCEQNLNHDAMYWYRQDPGQGLRLIYYSQIVNDFQKGDIAEGYSVSREKKESFPLTVTSAQKNPTAFYLCASSIGSEGQPQHFGDGTRLSIL.

This clonotype came up many times. The rearrangement links TRBV9 to TRBJ2-7; perhaps TRBD1 as D (6 bases). The CDR3 has 13 amino acids. With 3 bases removed from V and 5 bases from J, the gap between germline ends came to 12 bases. Per germline, CDR1 SGDLS and CDR2 YYNGEE. This CDR3 is CASSELQGDEQYF. The CDR3 DNA reads as TGTGCCAGCAGCGAATTACAGGGCGACGAGCAGTACTTC.